Given below is one TCR beta chain in context. The table lists this clone with a few counts. Its antigen is still unknown. No base qualities exist here, and no much larger clone lies one base off it. These data are taken from a study of T cell responses to AZD1222 COVID-19 vaccine (dated by TCRdb to the early 2020s). Describing the broader study: TCR sequencing covered 230 to 250 trial participants: approximately 200 given two doses of AZD1222 and 26 given two doses of MenACWY control vaccine. Enrollment into the trials was organized by age into subgroups of 18-55, 56-69 and 70-plus years, and those subgroups contained approximately 150, 30 and 60 TCR-sequenced participants, respectively. General conclusions and limits of the study: The 56-69-year group was small, and its depth increase did not reach significance, likely because of low power. Because no day 14 peak-response samples were available, repertoires were characterized only after the peak T cell response. Reportedly, almost half of the unique spike-specific TCRs recognized epitopes lying outside the regions that are mutated in the B.1.351 and B.1.1.7 variants. After two AZD1222 doses, spike-specific TCR breadth and depth were significantly higher than at day 0 and than in MenACWY recipients. Conclusions about previously exposed vaccinees are limited, since just 5 to 7 AZD1222 recipients were seropositive for SARS-CoV-2 at baseline. Vaccine-associated CD4 TCRs spanned the whole spike protein, with dominant responses in regions 160-218 and 743-854. Most participants were white British and females outnumbered males, and the authors suggested that clonal diversity may have been underestimated.

From the cysteine up to the phenylalanine, the CDR3 has a length of 12 residues. Only CDR3 DNA is held: 36 bases, read in frame from base 1. Ends trimmed: V by 5 bases, J by 7 bases; bases unmatched to a gene: 3. The CDR3 regions of human TCRbeta chains were subjected to immunosequencing. The paper's processing steps were these. TCRs in the repertoires were compared against a reference library of SARS-CoV-2-specific TCRs that had been generated with the MIRA antigen-specificity platform. Breadth was defined as the fraction of unique TCRs that were SARS-CoV-2-associated. Depth was defined as the fraction of total T cells that were SARS-CoV-2-associated. Using the MIRA data, each spike-specific TCR was mapped to the spike region that the TCR reacts to and placed in a CD4 or CD8 class. Log10-transformed breadth and depth values were compared by one-way ANOVA with Sidak's multiple comparisons tests. What TCRdb holds here is the immuneACCESS table cut down to in-frame rearrangements. Part of the clones is not present; checked against another copy, under half of the missing clones reflect an unresolved V gene, and the others are unexplained. That table supplies the V and J calls and clone size; D and trimming were determined from the DNA. The sample table records about 120,000 clones; more than 70% of these occur just once. Approximately 18% of the sample is taken by the ten largest.

The sample's time point label is to be understood as: about 28 days (+/-7) after the second vaccine dose. AZD1222 recipients whose second dose came at about 4 weeks and those whose second dose came at about 12 weeks were combined into one group, since spike-specific TCR depth and breadth did not differ between the two schedules. Vaccinee samples came from UK trials COV001 and COV002, including a single-blind randomized controlled phase 2/3 trial of AZD1222 (ChAdOx1 nCoV-19) in healthy adults. For TCRbeta chain sequencing, PBMC samples were collected from trial participants at day 0 and at day 28 after the second dose.

This receptor was obtained from an adult who received the AZD1222 COVID-19 vaccine. The chain joins TRBV12-3 or TRBV12-4 to TRBJ1-2; 8 bases in between match TRBD1. Here the sequenced sample was peripheral blood, taken 28 days after the second AZD1222 dose. The CDR3 protein sequence reads: CASSPGQGGYTF. The DNA reads as follows: TGTGCCAGCAGTCCAGGACAGGGTGGCTACACCTTC.